Below are 21 T cell receptor beta chains sequenced from a single sample in a study of blood T cell repertoires in COVID-19. Profiling relied on immunoSEQ multiplex PCR, and the TCRdb table lists in-frame clones only, not all of them. In the table there are roughly 100,000 clones, roughly 72% of which are singletons. What was sequenced was peripheral blood. These receptors originate from a man in his sixties or seventies with acute or convalescent COVID-19.

V gene TRBV2 combines with J gene TRBJ1-1; no reliable D call. This CDR3 comprises 14 residues. Looked up from germline, CDR1 is SNHLY and CDR2 is FYNNEI. The ends were cut back, 4 bases at V and 7 bases at J, with 16 bases in the middle. In nucleotides, the CDR3 is TGTGCCAGCAGTGTGGCTAGGGAGAGCGGTGAAGCTTTCTTT. This codes for CASSVARESGEAFF.

The chain combines TRBV12-3 or TRBV12-4 with TRBJ2-1; D gene uncertain. Trimming left V 1 base short and J 4 bases short, with 5 bases between. The CDR3 contains 13 residues. The CDR3 DNA follows: TGTGCCAGCAGTTTAGTGACTTACAATGAGCAGTTCTTC. Protein product: CASSLVTYNEQFF.

The chain links TRBV13 to TRBJ2-5; 7 bases line up with TRBD2. V shed 5 bases and J 2 bases; nucleotides not matched to a gene: 11. The CDR3 is 16 amino acids. The V gene's germline CDR1 is PRHDT and CDR2 FYEKMQ (reference sequence). Here the CDR3 DNA reads TGTGCCAGCAGCCCCCGTGAGGCTAGCGGACAAGAGACCCAGTACTTC. Its protein is CASSPREASGQETQYF.

V gene TRBV11-2 combines with J gene TRBJ1-3; unclear D gene. The germline gives CDR1 SGHAT, CDR2 FQNNGV. The CDR3 spans 17 residues. V lost 5 bases and J lost 3, with 20 bases in between. The CDR3 DNA sequence: TGTGCCAGCAGCCCTTCGAGCCACGGGAGGTATGGAAACACCATATATTTT. Its translation is CASSPSSHGRYGNTIYF.

This clone has a handful of counts. The chain recombines TRBV30 with TRBJ1-2, with D tentatively TRBD1 (5 bases). CDR3 length equals 14 residues. Germline-derived CDR1 and CDR2 are GTSNPN and SVGIG (reference sequence). V dropped 1 base and J dropped 4 bases, with 13 bases sitting between them. CDR3 coding DNA: TGTGCCTGGAGTGGCCTTGACAGTGGCTATGGCTACACCTTC. It specifies CAWSGLDSGYGYTF.

CDR3 loop: CASSATGLGEGNEKLFF. The CDR3 nucleotides are TGCGCCAGCAGCGCGACAGGGCTCGGCGAGGGTAATGAAAAACTGTTTTTT. The V and J genes are TRBV10-2 and TRBJ1-4, with TRBD1 matching 7 bases. V lost 6 bases, J lost 4 bases, and 14 bases stayed unmatched. CDR1 and CDR2 (germline): WSHSY, SAAADI. The CDR3 spans 17 residues.

The chain uses TRBV7-9 and TRBJ2-7; tentative D call: TRBD1 (6 bases). CDR1 and CDR2 (germline): SEHNR, FQNEAQ (reference sequence). This CDR3 spans 13 amino acids. The V end was cut by 1 base, the J end by 9 bases, with 13 bases between. CDR3 in DNA: TGTGCCAGCAGCTTAGGGGGACACCCCGTGCAGTACGTC. This sequence encodes CASSLGGHPVQYV.

The DNA for the CDR3 is TGCGCCAGCAGTCCCCGGTTGTTGGATACGCAGTATTTT. This encodes CASSPRLLDTQYF. The rearrangement links TRBV10-1 to TRBJ2-3, with D hard to call. The germline gives CDR1 WNHNN, CDR2 SYGVQD (reference sequence). V was clipped by 5 bases and J by 6 bases, with 12 bases between them. CDR3 length equals 13 residues.

This clone has just a few counts. V is TRBV11-3 and J is TRBJ2-1, with 8 bases identical to TRBD1. The junction had 9 bases not matched to a gene; V was cut back by 0 bases and J by 8 bases. The CDR3 loop spans 16 amino acids. From germline, CDR1 is SGHNT and CDR2 YENEEA. As DNA, the CDR3 is TGTGCCAGCAGCTTAGAATCGTCAGGGGGCCTCGATGAGCAGTTCTTC. Protein: CASSLESSGGLDEQFF. Using reference TRBV11-3 and TRBJ2-1 for the parts outside the CDR3, the full variable domain is EAGVVQSPRYKIIEKKQPVAFWCNPISGHNTLYWYLQNLGQGPELLIRYENEEAVDDSQLPKDRFSAERLKGVDSTLKIQPAELGDSAVYLCASSLESSGGLDEQFFGPGTRLTVL.

The chain links TRBV11-2 to TRBJ1-2; TRBD1 matches 9 bases. V was pared by 3 bases and J by 8 bases, with 10 bases of the junction left unmatched. CDR1 SGHAT and CDR2 FQNNGV come from the germline V gene. The CDR3 spans 15 residues. The CDR3 region is CASSLGKGQGDGYTF. CDR3 bases: TGTGCCAGCAGCTTGGGGAAGGGACAGGGAGACGGCTACACCTTC.

The chain uses TRBV27 and TRBJ1-4, with 7 bases matching TRBD1. This CDR3 is 14 amino acids long. Germline CDR1 and CDR2: MNHEY and SMNVEV (reference sequence). V lost 3 bases to trimming and J lost 7 bases; unmatched junction nucleotides: 5. CDR3 protein: CASSFLGGGEKLFF. The CDR3 DNA is TGTGCCAGCAGTTTCCTAGGGGGCGGTGAAAAACTGTTTTTT.

Remarks on this clone: The identical CDR3 is also encoded by other nucleotide sequences in the sample. Written as DNA, the CDR3 is TGTGCCAGCAGCGGCGGGGGGAACACTGAAGCTTTCTTT. Its protein is CASSGGGNTEAFF. The chain carries TRBV9 and TRBJ1-1, with a tentative D call TRBD1 (5 bases). This CDR3 region has 13 residues. The germline gives CDR1 SGDLS, CDR2 YYNGEE. V lost 3 bases, J lost 1 base, and 7 bases lay in between.

The chain employs TRBV28 and TRBJ1-2, with D possibly matching TRBD1 (6 bases). The CDR3 consists of 15 residues. Germline V gene data show CDR1 as MDHEN and CDR2 as SYDVKM. The ends were cut back, 5 bases at V and 0 bases at J, with 13 bases in the middle. In DNA form, the CDR3 reads TGTGCCAGCAGTAGCGAGAAGGGGGCTAACTATGGCTACACCTTC. This sequence encodes CASSSEKGANYGYTF.

The CDR3 DNA reads TGCGCCAGCAGTCTCGGGACAGAAGAAAAACTGTTTTTT. Its protein is CASSLGTEEKLFF. V usage is TRBV10-2 and J usage is TRBJ1-4; 7 nucleotides align to TRBD1. There are 13 residues in the CDR3. CDR1 is WSHSY, CDR2 SAAADI, per germline. J was trimmed by 8 bases and V by 5 bases; bases with no gene match: 5.

The chain couples TRBV19 to TRBJ1-6; 8 bases match TRBD1. Germline V CDR1 and CDR2: LNHDA, SQIVND (reference sequence). The CDR3 contains 14 residues. Losses at the gene ends were 8 bases for V and 8 bases for J; bases not matched to a gene: 8. DNA for the CDR3: TGTGCCAGTCGCCGGACAGGGAAGGATTCACCCCTCCACTTT. As protein: CASRRTGKDSPLHF.

The rearrangement links TRBV24-1 to TRBJ2-7; the D is unclear. V was pared by 0 bases and J by 4 bases, with 6 bases between. The CDR3 extends over 13 amino acids. Germline assignment: CDR1 KGHDR and CDR2 SFDVKD. CDR3 sequence reads: CATSDLNSYEQYF. DNA for the CDR3: TGTGCCACCAGTGATTTGAACAGTTACGAGCAGTACTTC.

The chain uses TRBV6-1 and TRBJ2-3; TRBD2 matches 9 bases. V shed 3 bases and J 4 bases; nucleotides not matched to a gene: 5. Per germline, CDR1 MNHNS and CDR2 SASEGT. This CDR3 contains 15 residues. The CDR3 region has the DNA TGTGCCAGCAGTGACCGGCGGGAGGGAGCAGATACGCAGTATTTT. Amino acids: CASSDRREGADTQYF.

CDR3 loop: CASSYPGPGQPQHF. CDR3 nucleotide sequence: TGTGCCAGCAGTTACCCCGGTCCAGGGCAGCCCCAGCATTTT. The V call is TRBV6-5, the J call TRBJ1-5, with a tentative D call TRBD1 (5 bases). CDR3 size: 14 residues. Germline V gene lookup returns CDR1 MNHEY and CDR2 SVGAGI. With 2 bases removed from V and 7 bases from J, the gap between germline ends came to 12 bases.

The chain carries TRBV27 and TRBJ1-1; D might be TRBD1 (6 bases). This CDR3 region has 21 residues. The V and J ends lost 2 bases and 2 bases respectively, with 30 bases between them. Germline V gene data show CDR1 as MNHEY and CDR2 as SMNVEV (reference sequence). CDR3 in amino acids: CASSLNSLSRDNYLVNTEAFF. CDR3 sequence (DNA): TGTGCCAGCAGTTTAAACTCTCTTAGCCGGGACAATTACTTGGTAAACACTGAAGCTTTCTTT.

The CDR3 sequence is CASSQWTERV. Written as DNA, the CDR3 is TGCGCCAGCAGCCAATGGACAGAGCGCGTC. The V and J genes are TRBV23-1 and TRBJ2-7; D might be TRBD1 (6 bases). TRBV23-1 is an open reading frame, and its role is uncertain. The length of the CDR3 is 10 residues.

The chain uses TRBV19 and TRBJ1-2; TRBD1 agrees at 8 bases. Germline CDR1 reads LNHDA; CDR2 reads SQIVND (reference sequence). This CDR3 region has 16 residues. J was trimmed by 0 bases and V by 7 bases; bases with no gene match: 10. The CDR3, as DNA: TGTGCCAGTACCACGAATGACAGGGGAGCTAACTATGGCTACACCTTC. Amino acids: CASTTNDRGANYGYTF.